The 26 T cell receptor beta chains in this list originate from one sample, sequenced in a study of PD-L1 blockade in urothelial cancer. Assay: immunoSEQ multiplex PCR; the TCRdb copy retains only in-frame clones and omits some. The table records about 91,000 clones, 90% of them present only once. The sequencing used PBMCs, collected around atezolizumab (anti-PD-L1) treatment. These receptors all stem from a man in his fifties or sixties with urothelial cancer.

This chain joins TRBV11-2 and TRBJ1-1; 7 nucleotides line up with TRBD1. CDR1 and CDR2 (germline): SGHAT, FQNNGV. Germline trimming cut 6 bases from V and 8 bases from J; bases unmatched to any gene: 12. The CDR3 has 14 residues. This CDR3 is CASRIEGVTGEAFF. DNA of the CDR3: TGTGCCAGCAGAATCGAGGGGGTGACAGGGGAAGCTTTCTTT.

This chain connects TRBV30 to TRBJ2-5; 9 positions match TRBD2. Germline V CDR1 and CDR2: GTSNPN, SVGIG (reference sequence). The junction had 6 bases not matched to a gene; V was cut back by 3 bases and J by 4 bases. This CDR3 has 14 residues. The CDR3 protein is CAWRQVAGVETQYF. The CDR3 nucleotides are TGTGCCTGGAGACAAGTAGCGGGGGTAGAGACCCAGTACTTC.

The CDR3: CASSQDNQGVNYGYTF. The CDR3 DNA sequence: TGCGCCAGCAGCCAAGATAATCAAGGGGTGAACTATGGCTACACCTTC. The J gene is TRBJ1-2, the V gene TRBV4-1; perhaps TRBD1 as D (5 bases). The CDR3 sequence is 16 residues long. Between the trimmed V and J ends, which lost 0 bases and 2 bases, there was a span of 13 bases. CDR1 and CDR2 from the germline V gene are MGHRA and YSYEKL.

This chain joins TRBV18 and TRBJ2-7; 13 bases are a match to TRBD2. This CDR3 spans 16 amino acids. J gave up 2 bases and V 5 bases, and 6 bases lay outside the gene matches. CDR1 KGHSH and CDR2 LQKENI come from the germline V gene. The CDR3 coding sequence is TGTGCCAGCTCAGCGGGGACTAGCGGGACTGCCTACGAGCAGTACTTC. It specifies CASSAGTSGTAYEQYF.

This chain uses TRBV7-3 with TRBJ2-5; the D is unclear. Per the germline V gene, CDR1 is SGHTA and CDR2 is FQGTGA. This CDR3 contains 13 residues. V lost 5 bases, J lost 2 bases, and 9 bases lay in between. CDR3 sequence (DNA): TGTGCCAGCAGCCCCACAGCTCAAGAGACCCAGTACTTC. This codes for CASSPTAQETQYF. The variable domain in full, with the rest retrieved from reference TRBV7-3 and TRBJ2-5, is GAGVSQTPSNKVTEKGKYVELRCDPISGHTALYWYRQSLGQGPEFLIYFQGTGAADDSGLPNDRFFAVRPEGSVSTLKIQRTERGDSAVYLCASSPTAQETQYFGPGTRLLVL.

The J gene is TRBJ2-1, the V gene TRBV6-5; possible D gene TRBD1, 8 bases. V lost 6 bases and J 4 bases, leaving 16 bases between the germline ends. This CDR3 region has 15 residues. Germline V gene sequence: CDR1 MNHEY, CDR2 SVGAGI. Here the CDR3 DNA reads TGTGCCAGCAGCCCAACAGGGGGAGGGTACAATGAGCAGTTCTTC. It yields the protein CASSPTGGGYNEQFF.

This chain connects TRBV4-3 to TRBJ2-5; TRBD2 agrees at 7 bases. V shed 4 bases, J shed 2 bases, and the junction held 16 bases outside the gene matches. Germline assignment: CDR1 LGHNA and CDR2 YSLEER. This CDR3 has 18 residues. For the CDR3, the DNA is TGCGCCAGCAGCCTCCCAAACACTAGCGCCTGCCATCAAGAGACCCAGTACTTC. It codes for CASSLPNTSACHQETQYF.

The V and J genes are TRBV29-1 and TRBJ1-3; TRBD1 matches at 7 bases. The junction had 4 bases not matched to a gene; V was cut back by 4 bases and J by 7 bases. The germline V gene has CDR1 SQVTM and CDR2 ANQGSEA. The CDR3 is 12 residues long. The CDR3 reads CSVAGGPNTIYF. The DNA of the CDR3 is TGCAGCGTTGCAGGGGGGCCCAACACCATATATTTT.

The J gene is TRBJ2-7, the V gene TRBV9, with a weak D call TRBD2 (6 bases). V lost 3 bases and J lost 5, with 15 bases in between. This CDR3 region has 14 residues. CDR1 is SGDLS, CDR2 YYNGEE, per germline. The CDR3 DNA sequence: TGTGCCAGCAGCGCCCATACTAGCTGGGACGAGCAGTACTTC. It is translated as CASSAHTSWDEQYF.

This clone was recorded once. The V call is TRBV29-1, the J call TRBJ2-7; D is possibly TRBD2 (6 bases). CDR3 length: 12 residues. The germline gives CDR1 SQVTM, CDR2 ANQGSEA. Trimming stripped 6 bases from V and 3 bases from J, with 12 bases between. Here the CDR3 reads CSVVRGSYEQYF. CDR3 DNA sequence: TGCAGCGTCGTACGGGGGAGCTACGAGCAGTACTTC.

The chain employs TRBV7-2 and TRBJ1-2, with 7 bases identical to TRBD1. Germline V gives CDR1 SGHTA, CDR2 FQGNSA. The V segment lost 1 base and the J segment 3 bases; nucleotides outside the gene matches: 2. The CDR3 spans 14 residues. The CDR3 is CASSLDRGYYGYTF. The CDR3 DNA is TGTGCCAGCAGCTTAGACAGGGGTTACTATGGCTACACCTTC.

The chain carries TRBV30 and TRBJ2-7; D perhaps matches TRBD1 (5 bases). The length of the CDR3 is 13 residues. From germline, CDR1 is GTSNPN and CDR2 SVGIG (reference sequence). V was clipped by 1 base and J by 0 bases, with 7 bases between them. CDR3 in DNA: TGTGCCTGGAGTGAAGGGGCCTCCTACGAGCAGTACTTC. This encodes CAWSEGASYEQYF.

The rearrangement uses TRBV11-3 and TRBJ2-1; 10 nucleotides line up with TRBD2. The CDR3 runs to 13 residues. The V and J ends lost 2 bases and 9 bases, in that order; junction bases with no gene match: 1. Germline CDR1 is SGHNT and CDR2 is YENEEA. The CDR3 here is CASSLSGGVEQFF. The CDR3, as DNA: TGTGCCAGCAGCTTAAGCGGGGGGGTTGAGCAGTTCTTC.

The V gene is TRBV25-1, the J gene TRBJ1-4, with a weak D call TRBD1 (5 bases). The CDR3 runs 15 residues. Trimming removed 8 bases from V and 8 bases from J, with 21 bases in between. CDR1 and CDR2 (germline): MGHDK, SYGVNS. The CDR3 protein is CASGARSGSSEKLFF. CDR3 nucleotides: TGTGCCAGCGGGGCGAGGTCAGGGTCCTCCGAAAAACTGTTTTTT. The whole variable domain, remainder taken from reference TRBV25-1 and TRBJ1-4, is EADIYQTPRYLVIGTGKKITLECSQTMGHDKMYWYQQDPGMELHLIHYSYGVNSTEKGDLSSESTVSRIRTEHFPLTLESARPSHTSQYLCASGARSGSSEKLFFGSGTQLSVL.

The CDR3 here is CASSKTQDGEQYF. CDR3 nucleotide sequence: TGTGCCAGCAGTAAGACGCAAGACGGGGAGCAGTACTTC. The J gene is TRBJ2-7, the V gene TRBV7-3; no reliable D call. The CDR3 spans 13 residues. V lost 6 bases to trimming and J lost 7 bases, with 16 bases between them. Germline CDR1 is SGHTA and CDR2 is FQGTGA.

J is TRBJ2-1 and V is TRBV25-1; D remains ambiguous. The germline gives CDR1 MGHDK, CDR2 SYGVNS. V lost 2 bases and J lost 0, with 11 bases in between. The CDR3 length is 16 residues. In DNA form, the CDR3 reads TGTGCCAGCAGTGAACTACTGAACAGCTCCTACAATGAGCAGTTCTTC. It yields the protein CASSELLNSSYNEQFF.

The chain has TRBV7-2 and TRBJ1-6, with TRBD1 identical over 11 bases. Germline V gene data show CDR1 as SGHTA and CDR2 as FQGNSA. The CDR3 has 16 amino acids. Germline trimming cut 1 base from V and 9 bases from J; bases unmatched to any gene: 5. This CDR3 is CASSLGGQGEGSPLHF. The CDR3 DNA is TGTGCCAGCAGCTTAGGGGGACAGGGGGAAGGTTCACCCCTCCACTTT.

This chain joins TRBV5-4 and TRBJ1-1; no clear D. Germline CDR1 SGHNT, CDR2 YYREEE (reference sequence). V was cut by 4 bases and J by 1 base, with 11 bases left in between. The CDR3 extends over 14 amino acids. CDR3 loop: CASSPKGRNTEAFF. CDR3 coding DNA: TGTGCCAGCAGCCCCAAAGGGAGGAACACTGAAGCTTTCTTT.

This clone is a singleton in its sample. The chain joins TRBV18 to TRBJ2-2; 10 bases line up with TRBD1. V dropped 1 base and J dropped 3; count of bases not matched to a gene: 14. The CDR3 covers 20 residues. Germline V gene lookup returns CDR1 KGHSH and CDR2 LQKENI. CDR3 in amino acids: CASSPLSAPTGGMYTGELFF. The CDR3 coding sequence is TGTGCCAGCTCACCACTCTCGGCCCCGACAGGGGGCATGTACACCGGGGAGCTGTTTTTT.

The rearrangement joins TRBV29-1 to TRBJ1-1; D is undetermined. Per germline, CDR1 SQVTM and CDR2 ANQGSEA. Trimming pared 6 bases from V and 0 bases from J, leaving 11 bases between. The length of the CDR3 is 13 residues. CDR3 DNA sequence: TGCAGCGTCGCACCGGGTCTGAACACTGAAGCTTTCTTT. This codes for CSVAPGLNTEAFF.

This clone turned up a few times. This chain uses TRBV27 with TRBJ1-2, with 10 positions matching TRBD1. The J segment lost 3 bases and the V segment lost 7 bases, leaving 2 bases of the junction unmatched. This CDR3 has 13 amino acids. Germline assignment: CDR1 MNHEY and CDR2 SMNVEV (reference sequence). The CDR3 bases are TGTGCCAGCAAAGGACAGGGGGACTATGGCTACACCTTC. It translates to CASKGQGDYGYTF.

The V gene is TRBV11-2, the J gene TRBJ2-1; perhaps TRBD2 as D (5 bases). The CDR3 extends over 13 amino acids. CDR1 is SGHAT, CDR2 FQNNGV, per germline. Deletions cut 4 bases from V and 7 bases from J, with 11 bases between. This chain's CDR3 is CASSWRRGNEQFF. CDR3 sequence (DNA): TGTGCCAGCAGCTGGCGCCGCGGGAATGAGCAGTTCTTC. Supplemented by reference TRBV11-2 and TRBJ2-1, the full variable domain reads EAGVAQSPRYKIIEKRQSVAFWCNPISGHATLYWYQQILGQGPKLLIQFQNNGVVDDSQLPKDRFSAERLKGVDSTLKIQPAKLEDSAVYLCASSWRRGNEQFFGPGTRLTVL.

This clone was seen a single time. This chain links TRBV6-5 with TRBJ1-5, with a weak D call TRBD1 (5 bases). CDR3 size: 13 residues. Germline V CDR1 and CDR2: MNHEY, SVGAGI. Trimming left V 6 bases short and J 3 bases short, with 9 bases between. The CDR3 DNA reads TGTGCCAGCAGGGGGCACGACAATCAGCCCCAGCATTTT. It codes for CASRGHDNQPQHF.

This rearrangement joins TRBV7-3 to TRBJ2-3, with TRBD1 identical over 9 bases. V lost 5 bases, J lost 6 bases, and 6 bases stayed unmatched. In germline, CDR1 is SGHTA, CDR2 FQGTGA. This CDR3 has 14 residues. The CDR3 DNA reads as TGTGCCAGCAGCGGGGACAGGGATTTTGATACGCAGTATTTT. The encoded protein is CASSGDRDFDTQYF.

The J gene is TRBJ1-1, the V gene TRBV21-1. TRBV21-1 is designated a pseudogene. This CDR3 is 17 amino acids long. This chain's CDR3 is CASRSRDPGPELPEAFF. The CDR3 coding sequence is TGTGCCAGCAGAAGTAGAGACCCGGGTCCCGAGCTTCCTGAAGCTTTCTTT.

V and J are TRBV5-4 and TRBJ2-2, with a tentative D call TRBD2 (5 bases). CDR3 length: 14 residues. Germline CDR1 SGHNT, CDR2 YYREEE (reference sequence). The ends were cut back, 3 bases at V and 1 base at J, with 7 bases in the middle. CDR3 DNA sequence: TGTGCCAGCAGCTCCAGCGGGAACACCGGGGAGCTGTTTTTT. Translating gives CASSSSGNTGELFF.